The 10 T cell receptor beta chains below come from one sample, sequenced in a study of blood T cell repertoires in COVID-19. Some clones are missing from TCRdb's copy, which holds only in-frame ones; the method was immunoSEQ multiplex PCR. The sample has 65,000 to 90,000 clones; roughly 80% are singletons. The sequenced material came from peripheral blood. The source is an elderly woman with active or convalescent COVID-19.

The DNA of the CDR3 is TGTGCCAGCAGATACCTAGCGGGGGGGGGAGAGACCCAGTACTTC. Translated: CASRYLAGGGETQYF. The chain has TRBV6-5 and TRBJ2-5; TRBD2 agrees at 12 bases. J lost 4 bases, V lost 6 bases, and 6 bases had no gene match. The CDR3 contains 15 residues. Germline CDR1 and CDR2: MNHEY and SVGAGI.

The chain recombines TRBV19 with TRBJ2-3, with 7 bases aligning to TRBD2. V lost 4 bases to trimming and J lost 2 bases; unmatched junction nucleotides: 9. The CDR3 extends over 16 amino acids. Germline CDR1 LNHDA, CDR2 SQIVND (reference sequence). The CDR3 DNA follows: TGTGCCAGTAGTAGGGGGAGGGGCGGACTCACAGATACGCAGTATTTT. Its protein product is CASSRGRGGLTDTQYF. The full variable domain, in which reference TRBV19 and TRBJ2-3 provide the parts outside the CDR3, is DGGITQSPKYLFRKEGQNVTLSCEQNLNHDAMYWYRQDPGQGLRLIYYSQIVNDFQKGDIAEGYSVSREKKESFPLTVTSAQKNPTAFYLCASSRGRGGLTDTQYFGPGTRLTVL.

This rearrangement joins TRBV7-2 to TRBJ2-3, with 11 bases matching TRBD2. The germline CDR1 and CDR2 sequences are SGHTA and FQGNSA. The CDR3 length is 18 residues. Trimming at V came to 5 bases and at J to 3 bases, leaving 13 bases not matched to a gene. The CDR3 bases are TGTGCCAGCAGCGCCCGACTAGCGGGGCCCCTTGAGACAGATACGCAGTATTTT. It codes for CASSARLAGPLETDTQYF.

The CDR3 spells CASSQGQYQPQHF. The CDR3 bases are TGTGCCAGCAGTCAGGGGCAATATCAGCCCCAGCATTTT. The chain employs TRBV2 and TRBJ1-5; D possibly corresponds to TRBD1 (6 bases). CDR1 and CDR2 from the germline V gene are SNHLY and FYNNEI. The CDR3 contains 13 residues. V lost 5 bases and J 5 bases, leaving 10 bases between the germline ends.

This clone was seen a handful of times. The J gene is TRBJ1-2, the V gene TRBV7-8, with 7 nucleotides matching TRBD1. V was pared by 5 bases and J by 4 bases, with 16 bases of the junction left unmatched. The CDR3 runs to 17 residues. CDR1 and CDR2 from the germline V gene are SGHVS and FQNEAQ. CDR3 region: CASSPRGTEGFSYGYTF. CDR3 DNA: TGTGCCAGCAGCCCACGAGGGACAGAGGGGTTCTCCTATGGCTACACCTTC.

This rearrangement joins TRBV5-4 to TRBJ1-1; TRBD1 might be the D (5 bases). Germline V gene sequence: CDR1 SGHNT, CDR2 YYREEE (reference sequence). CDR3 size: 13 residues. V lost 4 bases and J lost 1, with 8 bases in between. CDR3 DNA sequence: TGTGCCAGCAGCGCGACAGCGAACACTGAAGCTTTCTTT. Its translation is CASSATANTEAFF.

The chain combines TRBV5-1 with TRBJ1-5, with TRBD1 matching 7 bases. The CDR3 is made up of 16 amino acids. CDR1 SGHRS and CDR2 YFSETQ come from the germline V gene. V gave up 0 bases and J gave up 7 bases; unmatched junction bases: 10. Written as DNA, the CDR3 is TGCGCCAGCAGCTTGGGGGCAGGGGGAGTGGTGCAGCCCCAGCATTTT. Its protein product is CASSLGAGGVVQPQHF.

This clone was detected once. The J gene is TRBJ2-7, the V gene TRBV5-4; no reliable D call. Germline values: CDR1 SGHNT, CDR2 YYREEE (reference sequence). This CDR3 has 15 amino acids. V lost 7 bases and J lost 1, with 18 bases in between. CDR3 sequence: CASPRPRKDSYEQYF. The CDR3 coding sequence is TGTGCCAGCCCTCGTCCTAGAAAAGATTCCTACGAGCAGTACTTC.

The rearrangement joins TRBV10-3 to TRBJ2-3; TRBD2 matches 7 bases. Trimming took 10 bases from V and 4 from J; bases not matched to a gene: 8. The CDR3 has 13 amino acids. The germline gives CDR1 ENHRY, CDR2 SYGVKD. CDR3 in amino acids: CATGRGSPDTQYF. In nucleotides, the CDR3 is TGTGCCACCGGACGCGGGAGTCCAGATACGCAGTATTTT.

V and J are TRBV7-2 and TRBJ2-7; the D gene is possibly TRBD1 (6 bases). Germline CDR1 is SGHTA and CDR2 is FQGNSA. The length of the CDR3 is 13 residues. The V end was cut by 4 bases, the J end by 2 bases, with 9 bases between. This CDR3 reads CASSSDSTYEQYF. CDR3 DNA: TGTGCCAGCAGCTCGGACAGCACCTACGAGCAGTACTTC.